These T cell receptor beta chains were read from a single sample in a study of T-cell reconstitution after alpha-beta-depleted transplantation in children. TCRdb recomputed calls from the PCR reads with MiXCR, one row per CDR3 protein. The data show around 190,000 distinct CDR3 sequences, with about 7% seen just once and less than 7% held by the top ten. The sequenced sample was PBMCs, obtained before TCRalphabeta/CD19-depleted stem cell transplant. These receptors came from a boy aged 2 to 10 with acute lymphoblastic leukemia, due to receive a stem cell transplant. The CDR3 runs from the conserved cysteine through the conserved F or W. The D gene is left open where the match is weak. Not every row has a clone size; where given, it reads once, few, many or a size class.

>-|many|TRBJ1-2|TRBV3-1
CASSLEGGIYGYTF
TGTGCCAGCAGCCTAGAGGGGGGAATATATGGCTACACCTTC
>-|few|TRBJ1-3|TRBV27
CASRGLSSSGNTIYF
TGTGCCAGCCGAGGGTTATCTAGCTCTGGAAACACCATATATTTT
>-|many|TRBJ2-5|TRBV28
CASSGLRDFQETQYF
TGTGCCAGCAGCGGACTCCGGGACTTCCAAGAGACCCAGTACTTC
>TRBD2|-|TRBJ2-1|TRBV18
CASSPLREVSYNEQFF
TGTGCCAGCTCACCACTTCGGGAGGTTTCCTACAATGAGCAGTTCTTC
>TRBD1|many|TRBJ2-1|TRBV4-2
CASSDQQGDEQFF
TGTGCCAGCAGCGATCAACAGGGGGATGAGCAGTTCTTC
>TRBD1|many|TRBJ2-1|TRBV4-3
CASSQNRDRSNEQFF
TGCGCCAGCAGCCAGAACCGGGACAGAAGCAATGAGCAGTTCTTC
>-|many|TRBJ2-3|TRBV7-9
CASSLEGVPDTQYF
TGTGCCAGCAGCCTCGAGGGGGTCCCAGATACGCAGTATTTT
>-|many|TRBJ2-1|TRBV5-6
CASRSGPRVGQFF
TGTGCCAGCAGATCCGGGCCCCGGGTAGGGCAGTTCTTC
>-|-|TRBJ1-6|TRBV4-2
CASSQEGDNPSSLHF
TGTGCCAGCAGCCAAGAGGGGGACAACCCCTCCTCCCTCCACTTT
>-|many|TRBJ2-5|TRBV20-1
CSASRSLGPGETQYF
TGCAGTGCTAGTAGGAGTCTTGGCCCTGGGGAGACCCAGTACTTC
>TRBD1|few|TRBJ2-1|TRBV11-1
CASTSRDRVSWRYNEQFF
TGTGCCAGCACTAGCCGGGACAGGGTGTCATGGAGATACAATGAGCAGTTCTTC
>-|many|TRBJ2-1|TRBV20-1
CSVEEGGYNEQFF
TGCAGTGTAGAGGAGGGTGGCTACAATGAGCAGTTCTTC
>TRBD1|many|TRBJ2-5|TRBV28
CASSRGQGQETQYF
TGTGCCAGCAGTAGGGGACAGGGCCAAGAGACCCAGTACTTC
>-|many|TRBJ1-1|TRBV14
CASSPQYGGGTEAFF
TGTGCCAGCAGCCCTCAGTATGGGGGCGGAACTGAAGCTTTCTTT
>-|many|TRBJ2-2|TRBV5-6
CASSFNGELFF
TGTGCCAGCAGCTTTAACGGGGAGCTGTTTTTT
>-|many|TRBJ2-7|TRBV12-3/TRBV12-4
CASSSPTYEQYF
TGTGCCAGCAGTAGCCCAACCTACGAGCAGTACTTC
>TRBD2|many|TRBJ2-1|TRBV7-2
CASSSTSTSSYNEQFF
TGTGCCAGCAGCTCGACTAGCACCAGCTCCTACAATGAGCAGTTCTTC
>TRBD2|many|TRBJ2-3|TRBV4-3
CASSRTTSGRSGNTDTQYF
TGCGCCAGCAGCCGTACGACTAGCGGGAGGTCAGGCAACACAGATACGCAGTATTTT
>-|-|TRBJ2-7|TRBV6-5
CASSSRVFRGEQYF
TGTGCCAGCAGTTCCCGGGTGTTCCGGGGCGAGCAGTACTTC
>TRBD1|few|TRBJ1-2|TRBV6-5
CASSYSPGQARLSTF
TGTGCCAGCAGTTACTCTCCGGGACAGGCGCGGTTGAGCACCTTC
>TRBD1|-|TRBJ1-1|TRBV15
CATSRAQGGTEAFF
TGTGCCACCAGCAGAGCGCAGGGGGGAACTGAAGCTTTCTTT
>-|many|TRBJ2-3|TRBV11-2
CASSGGDTQYF
TGTGCCAGCTCCGGCGGGGATACGCAGTATTTT
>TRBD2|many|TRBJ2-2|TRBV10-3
CAISSGTSPATGELFF
TGTGCCATCAGTTCCGGGACTAGCCCCGCCACCGGGGAGCTGTTTTTT
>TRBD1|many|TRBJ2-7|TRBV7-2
CASSSWDRRSYEQYF
TGTGCCAGCAGCTCCTGGGACAGGAGATCCTACGAGCAGTACTTC
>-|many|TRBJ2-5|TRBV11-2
CASNQGSQETQYF
TGTGCCAGCAATCAGGGTTCACAAGAGACCCAGTACTTC
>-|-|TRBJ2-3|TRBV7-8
CASSLAGALITDTQYF
TGTGCCAGCAGCTTAGCGGGGGCCCTTATCACAGATACGCAGTATTTT
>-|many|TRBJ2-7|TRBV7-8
CASSLGNEQYF
TGTGCCAGCAGCTTAGGCAACGAGCAGTACTTC
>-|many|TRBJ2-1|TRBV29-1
CSVDGGSYNEQFF
TGCAGCGTTGACGGGGGCTCCTACAATGAGCAGTTCTTC
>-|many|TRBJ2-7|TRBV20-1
CSARLPGRYEQYF
TGCAGTGCCAGACTCCCAGGACGGTACGAGCAGTACTTC
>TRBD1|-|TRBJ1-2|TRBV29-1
CSVDTGVDGYTF
TGCAGCGTAGATACAGGGGTCGACGGCTACACCTTC
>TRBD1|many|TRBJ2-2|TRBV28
CASTQTGGTGELFF
TGTGCCAGCACCCAGACAGGGGGTACCGGGGAGCTGTTTTTT
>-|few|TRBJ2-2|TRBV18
CASSPTGPSANTGELFF
TGTGCCAGCTCACCAACAGGGCCTAGCGCGAACACCGGGGAGCTGTTTTTT
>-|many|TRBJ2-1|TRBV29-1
CSAQTSWEQFF
TGCAGCGCTCAGACTAGTTGGGAGCAGTTCTTC
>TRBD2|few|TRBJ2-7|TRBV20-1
CSARGASGGYEQYF
TGCAGTGCTAGAGGGGCGAGCGGGGGCTACGAGCAGTACTTC
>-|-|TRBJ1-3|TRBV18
CASSPRALPDSLAGNTIYF
TGTGCCAGCTCACCAAGGGCCCTGCCGGATAGTCTGGCCGGAAACACCATATATTTT
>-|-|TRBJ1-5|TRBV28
CASRYQGPQHF
TGTGCCAGCAGGTACCAGGGGCCCCAGCATTTT